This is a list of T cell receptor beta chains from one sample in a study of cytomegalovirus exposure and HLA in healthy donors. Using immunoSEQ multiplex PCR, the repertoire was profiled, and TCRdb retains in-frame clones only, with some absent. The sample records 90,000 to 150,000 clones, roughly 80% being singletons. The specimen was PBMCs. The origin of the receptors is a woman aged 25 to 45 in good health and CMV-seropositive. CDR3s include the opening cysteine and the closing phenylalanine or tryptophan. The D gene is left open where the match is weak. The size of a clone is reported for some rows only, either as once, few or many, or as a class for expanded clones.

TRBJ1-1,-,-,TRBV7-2,CASSLRETEAFF,TGTGCCAGCAGCCTGAGGGAGACTGAAGCTTTCTTT
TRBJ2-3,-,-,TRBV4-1,CASSQEIPIKLPDTQYF,TGCGCCAGCAGCCAAGAAATCCCGATCAAACTACCAGATACGCAGTATTTT
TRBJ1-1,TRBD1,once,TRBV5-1,CASRGQGNTEAFF,TGCGCCAGCAGGGGACAGGGCAACACTGAAGCTTTCTTT
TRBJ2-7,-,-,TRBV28,CASRPQGWAYEQYF,TGTGCCAGCAGGCCCCAGGGGTGGGCCTACGAGCAGTACTTC
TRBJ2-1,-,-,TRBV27,CASRALEWGAEQFF,TGTGCCAGCAGGGCGTTAGAGTGGGGCGCTGAGCAGTTCTTC
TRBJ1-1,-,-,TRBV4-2,CASSQSQDQGQNTEAFF,TGTGCCAGCAGCCAATCCCAAGATCAGGGACAGAACACTGAAGCTTTCTTT
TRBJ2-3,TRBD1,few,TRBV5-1,CASSQGQAGDTQYF,TGCGCCAGCAGCCAGGGACAGGCGGGGGATACGCAGTATTTT
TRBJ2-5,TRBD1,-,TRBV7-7,CASSLGDRAMGETQYF,TGTGCCAGCAGCTTAGGGGACAGGGCGATGGGGGAGACCCAGTACTTC
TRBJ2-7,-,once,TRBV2,CASSEALRQNSEQYF,TGTGCCAGCAGTGAAGCGCTTCGACAGAATAGCGAGCAGTACTTC
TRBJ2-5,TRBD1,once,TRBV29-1,CSVGGGAIGETQYF,TGCAGCGTTGGAGGGGGCGCGATTGGAGAGACCCAGTACTTC
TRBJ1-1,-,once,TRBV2,CASVRTDTLLSEAFF,TGTGCCAGCGTCCGGACTGATACCTTGCTGTCTGAAGCTTTCTTT
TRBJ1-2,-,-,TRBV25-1,CASSGPNYGYTF,TGTGCCAGCAGTGGGCCTAACTATGGCTACACCTTC
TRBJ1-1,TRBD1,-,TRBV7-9,CASRGQNSEAFF,TGTGCCAGCAGGGGACAGAATTCTGAAGCTTTCTTT
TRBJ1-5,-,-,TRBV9,CASSGTDSNQPQHF,TGTGCCAGCAGCGGGACAGATAGCAATCAGCCCCAGCATTTT
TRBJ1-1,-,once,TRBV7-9,CASSVDSYFGEAFF,TGTGCCAGCAGCGTTGACAGCTACTTCGGTGAAGCTTTCTTT
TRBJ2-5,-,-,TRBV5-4,CASSTGKETQYF,TGTGCCAGCAGCACAGGGAAAGAGACCCAGTACTTC
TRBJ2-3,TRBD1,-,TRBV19,CASRQGSGTDTQYF,TGTGCCAGTAGACAGGGGAGCGGCACAGATACGCAGTATTTT
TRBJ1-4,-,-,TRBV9,CASSHGLADEKLFF,TGTGCCAGCAGCCACGGTCTAGCGGATGAAAAACTGTTTTTT
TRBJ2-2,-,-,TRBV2,CASSVRGTGELFF,TGTGCCAGCAGTGTTAGGGGCACCGGGGAGCTGTTTTTT
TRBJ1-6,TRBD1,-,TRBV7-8,CASKTGTVNSPLHF,TGTGCCAGCAAAACCGGGACAGTTAATTCACCCCTCCACTTT
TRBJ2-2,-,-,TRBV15,CATSRDRVAASTGELFF,TGTGCCACCAGCAGAGATCGGGTGGCGGCGAGCACCGGGGAGCTGTTTTTT
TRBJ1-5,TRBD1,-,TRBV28,CASINRGPVQPQHF,TGTGCCAGCATCAACAGGGGGCCGGTTCAGCCCCAGCATTTT
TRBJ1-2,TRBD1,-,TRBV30,CAWRTPGTGGGYTF,TGTGCCTGGAGGACACCGGGGACAGGCGGTGGCTACACCTTC
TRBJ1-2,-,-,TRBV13,CASRNTGSSSIGYTF,TGTGCCAGCAGAAATACAGGGTCATCCTCTATCGGCTACACCTTC
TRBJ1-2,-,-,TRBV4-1,CASSQDSTANYGYTF,TGCGCCAGCAGCCAAGATTCGACAGCTAACTATGGCTACACCTTC
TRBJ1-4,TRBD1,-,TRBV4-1,CASSQVGTGGSEKLFF,TGCGCCAGCAGCCAAGTGGGGACAGGGGGCTCTGAAAAACTGTTTTTT
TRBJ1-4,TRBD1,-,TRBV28,CASSLTGLREKLFF,TGTGCCAGCAGTCTGACAGGGTTACGTGAAAAACTGTTTTTT
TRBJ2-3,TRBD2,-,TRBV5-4,CASSLGSGGNTDTQYF,TGTGCCAGCAGCTTGGGCAGCGGGGGGAACACAGATACGCAGTATTTT
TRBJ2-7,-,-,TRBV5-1,CASSLTVYEQYF,TGCGCCAGCAGCCTAACCGTTTACGAGCAGTACTTC
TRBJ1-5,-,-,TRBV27,CASSPDSRGGLGQPQHF,TGTGCCAGCAGTCCCGATAGTAGGGGGGGTCTCGGTCAGCCCCAGCATTTT
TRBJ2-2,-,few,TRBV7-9,CASSLRGTGELFF,TGTGCCAGCAGCTTACGGGGCACCGGGGAGCTGTTTTTT
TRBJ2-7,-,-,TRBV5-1,CASSLGGIMIYEQYF,TGCGCCAGCAGCTTGGGAGGGATCATGATCTACGAGCAGTACTTC
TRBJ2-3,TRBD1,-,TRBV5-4,CASSLTGYPDTQYF,TGCGCCAGCAGCCTGACAGGGTATCCAGATACGCAGTATTTT
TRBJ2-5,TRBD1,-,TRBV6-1,CASSEVGTGKETQYF,TGTGCCAGCAGTGAAGTAGGGACAGGCAAAGAGACCCAGTACTTC
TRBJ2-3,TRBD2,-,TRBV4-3,CASSQASGRPDTQYF,TGCGCCAGCAGCCAAGCTAGCGGGAGACCAGATACGCAGTATTTT
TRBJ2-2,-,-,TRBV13,CASSLGKNTGELFF,TGTGCCAGCAGCTTAGGCAAGAACACCGGGGAGCTGTTTTTT
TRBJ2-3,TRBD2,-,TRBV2,CASGVQGAGGWTTDTQYF,TGTGCCAGCGGGGTTCAAGGAGCGGGGGGTTGGACCACAGATACGCAGTATTTT
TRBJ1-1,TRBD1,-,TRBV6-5,CASSSADRGNTEAFF,TGTGCCAGCAGTTCCGCGGACAGGGGGAACACTGAAGCTTTCTTT
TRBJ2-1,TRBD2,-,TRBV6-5,CASSSSGYSSYNEQFF,TGTGCCAGCAGTTCTAGCGGGTACAGCTCCTACAATGAGCAGTTCTTC
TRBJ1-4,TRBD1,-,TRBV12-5,CASGLDLKNRDRGTPLNEKLFF,TGTGCTAGTGGTTTGGATCTTAAAAACAGGGACAGGGGCACGCCGCTAAATGAAAAACTGTTTTTT
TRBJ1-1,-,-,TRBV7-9,CSSSLSVAEAFF,TGTTCCAGCAGCTTATCAGTCGCTGAAGCTTTCTTT
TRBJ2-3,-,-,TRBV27,CASSFMFSGAADTQYF,TGTGCCAGCAGTTTCATGTTTTCGGGTGCGGCAGATACGCAGTATTTT
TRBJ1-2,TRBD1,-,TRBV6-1,CASSLGTGSLGYTF,TGTGCCAGCAGTTTAGGGACAGGTTCGTTAGGCTACACCTTC